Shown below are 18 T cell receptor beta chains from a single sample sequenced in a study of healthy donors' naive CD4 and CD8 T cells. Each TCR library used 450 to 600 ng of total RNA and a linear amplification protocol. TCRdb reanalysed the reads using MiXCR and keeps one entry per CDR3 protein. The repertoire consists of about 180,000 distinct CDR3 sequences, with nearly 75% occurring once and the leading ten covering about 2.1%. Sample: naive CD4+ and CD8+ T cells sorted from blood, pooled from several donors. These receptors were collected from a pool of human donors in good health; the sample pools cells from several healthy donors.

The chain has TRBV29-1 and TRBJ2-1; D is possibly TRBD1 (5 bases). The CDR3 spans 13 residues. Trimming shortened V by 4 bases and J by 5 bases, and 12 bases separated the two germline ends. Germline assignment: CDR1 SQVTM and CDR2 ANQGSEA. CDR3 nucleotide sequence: TGCAGCGTTGCTAGGGGCCTAAACAATGAGCAGTTCTTC. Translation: CSVARGLNNEQFF.

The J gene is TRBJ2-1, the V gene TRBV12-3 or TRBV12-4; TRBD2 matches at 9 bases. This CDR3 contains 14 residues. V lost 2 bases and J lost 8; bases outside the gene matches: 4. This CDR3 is CASSLREREDEQFF. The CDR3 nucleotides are TGTGCCAGCAGTTTACGGGAGCGGGAGGATGAGCAGTTCTTC.

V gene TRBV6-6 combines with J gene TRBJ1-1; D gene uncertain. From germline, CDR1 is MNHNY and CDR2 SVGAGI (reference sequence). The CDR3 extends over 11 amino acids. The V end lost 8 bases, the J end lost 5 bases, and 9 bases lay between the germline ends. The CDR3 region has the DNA TGTGCCAGCGGCCCGAGGACTGAAGCTTTCTTT. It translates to CASGPRTEAFF.

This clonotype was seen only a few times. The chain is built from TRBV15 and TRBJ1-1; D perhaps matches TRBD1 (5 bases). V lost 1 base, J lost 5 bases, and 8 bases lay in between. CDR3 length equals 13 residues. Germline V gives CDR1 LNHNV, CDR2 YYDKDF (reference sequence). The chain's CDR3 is CATSRVQATEAFF. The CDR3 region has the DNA TGTGCCACCAGCAGAGTACAGGCTACTGAAGCTTTCTTT.

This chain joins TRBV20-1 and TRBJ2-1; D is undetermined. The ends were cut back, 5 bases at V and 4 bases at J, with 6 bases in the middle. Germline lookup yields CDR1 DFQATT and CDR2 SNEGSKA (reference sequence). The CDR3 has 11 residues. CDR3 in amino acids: CSAGSYNEQFF. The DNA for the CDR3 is TGCAGTGCTGGCTCTTACAATGAGCAGTTCTTC.

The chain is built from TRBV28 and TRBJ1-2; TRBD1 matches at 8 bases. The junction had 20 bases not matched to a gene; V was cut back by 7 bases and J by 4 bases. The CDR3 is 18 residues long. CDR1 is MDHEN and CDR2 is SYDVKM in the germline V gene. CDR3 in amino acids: CASISQRQGALPGYGYTF. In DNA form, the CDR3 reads TGTGCCAGCATTTCTCAGCGGCAGGGGGCTCTACCTGGCTATGGCTACACCTTC.

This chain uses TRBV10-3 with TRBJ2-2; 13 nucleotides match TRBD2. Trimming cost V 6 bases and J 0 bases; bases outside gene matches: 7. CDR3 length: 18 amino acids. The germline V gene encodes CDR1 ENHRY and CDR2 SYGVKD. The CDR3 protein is CAIRGLAGLSANTGELFF. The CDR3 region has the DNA TGTGCCATCAGGGGACTAGCGGGATTATCGGCGAACACCGGGGAGCTGTTTTTT.

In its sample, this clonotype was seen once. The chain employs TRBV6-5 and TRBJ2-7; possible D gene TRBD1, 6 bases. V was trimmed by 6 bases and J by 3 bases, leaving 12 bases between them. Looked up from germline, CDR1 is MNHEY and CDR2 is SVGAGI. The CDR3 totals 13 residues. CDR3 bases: TGTGCCAGCAGAAACAGGGTTAACTACGAGCAGTACTTC. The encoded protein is CASRNRVNYEQYF.

CDR3 coding DNA: TGTGCCAGCAGTGAACTTGACAGAGACCCAGAGACCCAGTACTTC. Its translation: CASSELDRDPETQYF. The V and J genes are TRBV6-1 and TRBJ2-5, with a tentative D call TRBD1 (5 bases). Trimming removed 2 bases from V and 4 bases from J, with 14 bases in between. This CDR3 region has 15 residues. Per germline, CDR1 MNHNS and CDR2 SASEGT.

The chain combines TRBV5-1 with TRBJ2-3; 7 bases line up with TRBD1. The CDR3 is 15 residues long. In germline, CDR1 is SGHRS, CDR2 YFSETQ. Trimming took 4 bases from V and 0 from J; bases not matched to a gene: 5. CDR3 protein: CASSVRGFSTDTQYF. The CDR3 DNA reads TGCGCCAGCAGCGTCAGGGGGTTCAGCACAGATACGCAGTATTTT.

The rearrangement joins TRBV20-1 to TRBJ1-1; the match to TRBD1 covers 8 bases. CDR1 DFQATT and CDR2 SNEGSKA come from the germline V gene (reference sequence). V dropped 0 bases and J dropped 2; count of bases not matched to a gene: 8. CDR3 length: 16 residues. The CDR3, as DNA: TGCAGTGCTAGAGAAGGGACAGGATTAAGAAACACTGAAGCTTTCTTT. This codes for CSAREGTGLRNTEAFF.

The CDR3 sequence is CASSLSFGNEKLFF. The CDR3, as DNA: TGTGCCAGCAGCTTGTCGTTCGGTAATGAAAAACTGTTTTTT. V gene TRBV5-6 combines with J gene TRBJ1-4, with D unresolved. Between the trimmed V and J ends, which lost 1 base and 4 bases, there was a span of 8 bases. CDR1 and CDR2 (germline): SGHDT, YYEEEE. The CDR3 runs to 14 residues.

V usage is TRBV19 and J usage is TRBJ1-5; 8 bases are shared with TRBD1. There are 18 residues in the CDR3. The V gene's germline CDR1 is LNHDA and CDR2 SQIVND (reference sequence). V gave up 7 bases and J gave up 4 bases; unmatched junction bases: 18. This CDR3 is CASTLSRPGTGYNQPQHF. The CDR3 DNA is TGTGCCAGTACACTCAGCAGGCCCGGGACAGGCTATAATCAGCCCCAGCATTTT.

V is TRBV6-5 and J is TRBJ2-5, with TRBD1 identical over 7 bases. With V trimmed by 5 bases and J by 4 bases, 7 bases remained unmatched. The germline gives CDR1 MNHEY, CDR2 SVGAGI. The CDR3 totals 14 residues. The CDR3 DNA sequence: TGTGCCAGCAGTCCACCAGGGGGACCAGAGACCCAGTACTTC. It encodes CASSPPGGPETQYF.

The CDR3 region is CASSTDRGNTEAFF. CDR3 nucleotides: TGTGCCAGCTCAACGGACAGGGGAAACACTGAAGCTTTCTTT. This chain joins TRBV18 and TRBJ1-1; 9 bases align to TRBD1. Trimming took 5 bases from V and 2 from J; bases not matched to a gene: 3. The length of the CDR3 is 14 residues. Germline V lookup: CDR1 KGHSH, CDR2 LQKENI. The full variable domain, completed using reference TRBV18 and TRBJ1-1, is NAGVMQNPRHLVRRRGQEARLRCSPMKGHSHVYWYRQLPEEGLKFMVYLQKENIIDESGMPKERFSAEFPKEGPSILRIQQVVRGDSAAYFCASSTDRGNTEAFFGQGTRLTVV.

In DNA form, the CDR3 reads TGCAGCGTTGGCATCAGGGGATTTGGTGAAGCTTTCTTT. This sequence encodes CSVGIRGFGEAFF. The chain is built from TRBV29-1 and TRBJ1-1; TRBD1 might be the D (6 bases). Per the germline V gene, CDR1 is SQVTM and CDR2 is ANQGSEA. The CDR3 is 13 amino acids. The ends were cut back, 4 bases at V and 7 bases at J, with 16 bases in the middle.

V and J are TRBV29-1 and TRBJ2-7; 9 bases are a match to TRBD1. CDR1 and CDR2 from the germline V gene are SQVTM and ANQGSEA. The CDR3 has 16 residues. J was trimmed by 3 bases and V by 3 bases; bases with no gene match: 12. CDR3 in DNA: TGCAGCGTTGATGGGACTATGGGACAGGGTGACTACGAGCAGTACTTC. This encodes CSVDGTMGQGDYEQYF.

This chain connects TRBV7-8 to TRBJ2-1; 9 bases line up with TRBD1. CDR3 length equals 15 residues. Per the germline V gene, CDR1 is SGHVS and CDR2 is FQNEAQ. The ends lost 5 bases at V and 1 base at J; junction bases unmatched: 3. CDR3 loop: CASSMGQGSYNEQFF. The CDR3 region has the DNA TGTGCCAGCAGCATGGGACAGGGATCCTACAATGAGCAGTTCTTC.